The rows below give T cell receptor beta chains drawn from one sample of a study of blood T cell repertoires in COVID-19. Assay used: immunoSEQ multiplex PCR; TCRdb lists only in-frame clones, some missing. Of 160,000 or so clones listed, about four fifths are singletons. Input material: peripheral blood. Receptor source: an elderly woman with acute or convalescent COVID-19. CDR3s include the opening cysteine and the closing phenylalanine or tryptophan. D genes are given only for firm matches. Size is stated for part of the rows, as once, few or many counts, or as a class when the clone is expanded.

j_gene,d_gene,v_gene,abundance,CDR3nt,CDR3aa
TRBJ1-1,TRBD1,TRBV20-1,.,TGCAGTGCTAGTGACACCGGGACAGGGGGAGGTGAAGCTTTCTTT,CSASDTGTGGGEAFF
TRBJ1-5,TRBD1,TRBV28,.,TGTGCCAGCAGTTCATTACGGACAGGTAGGAATCAGCCCCAGCATTTT,CASSSLRTGRNQPQHF
TRBJ1-4,.,TRBV5-1,.,TGCGCCAGCAGCTCCGACAGTGAGAATGAAAAACTGTTTTTT,CASSSDSENEKLFF
TRBJ2-5,TRBD2,TRBV4-1,.,TGCGCCAGCAGCGCCGGGGGGGCAGGAGAGACCCAGTACTTC,CASSAGGAGETQYF
TRBJ2-7,TRBD1,TRBV2,.,TGTGCCAGCAGTGAGAACCCCGGGACAGGGGGAAGCGAGCAGTACTTC,CASSENPGTGGSEQYF
TRBJ2-7,.,TRBV5-6,.,TGTGCCAGCAGCTTGGGGCAAGTCTACGAGCAGTACTTC,CASSLGQVYEQYF
TRBJ1-1,TRBD1,TRBV19,.,TGTGCCAGTAGTATACTTCATCAGGGGGCGACGACTGAAGCTTTCTTT,CASSILHQGATTEAFF
TRBJ1-6,TRBD1,TRBV4-1,few,TGCGCCAGCAGCTCCGGGACAGGGCCGGATAATTCACCCCTCCACTTT,CASSSGTGPDNSPLHF
TRBJ2-3,.,TRBV5-1,.,TGCGCCAGCAGCTACCTCGAGGGAACTAGCACAGATACGCAGTATTTT,CASSYLEGTSTDTQYF
TRBJ1-2,.,TRBV15,.,TGTGCCACCAGGACTCCCAATAACTATGGCTACACCTTC,CATRTPNNYGYTF
TRBJ1-6,.,TRBV2,few,TGTGCCAGCAGTGAAAGGGGAACTCGTATTTCACCCCTCCACTTT,CASSERGTRISPLHF
TRBJ1-2,TRBD1,TRBV28,.,TGTGCCAGCAGCGACGACAGGGGAGGCGATGGCTACACCTTC,CASSDDRGGDGYTF
TRBJ2-5,.,TRBV30,.,TGTGCCTCAGGACGGAGGGAGACCCAGTACTTC,CASGRRETQYF
TRBJ2-2,TRBD1,TRBV7-9,once,TGTGCCAGCAGCCGGGACAGGGTGAACACCGGGGAGCTGTTTTTT,CASSRDRVNTGELFF
TRBJ2-4,TRBD1,TRBV30,.,TGTGCCTGGGGCGGACAGGGGGCGGCCAAAAACATTCAGTACTTC,CAWGGQGAAKNIQYF
TRBJ1-5,.,TRBV5-1,.,TGCGCCAGCAGCGAAGGGGGGGGGAATCAGCCCCAGCATTTT,CASSEGGGNQPQHF
TRBJ1-5,.,TRBV3-1/TRBV3-2,.,TGTGCCAGCAGCCAAGATCGAGACAGCCGATTGGGGCCCCAGCATTTT,CASSQDRDSRLGPQHF